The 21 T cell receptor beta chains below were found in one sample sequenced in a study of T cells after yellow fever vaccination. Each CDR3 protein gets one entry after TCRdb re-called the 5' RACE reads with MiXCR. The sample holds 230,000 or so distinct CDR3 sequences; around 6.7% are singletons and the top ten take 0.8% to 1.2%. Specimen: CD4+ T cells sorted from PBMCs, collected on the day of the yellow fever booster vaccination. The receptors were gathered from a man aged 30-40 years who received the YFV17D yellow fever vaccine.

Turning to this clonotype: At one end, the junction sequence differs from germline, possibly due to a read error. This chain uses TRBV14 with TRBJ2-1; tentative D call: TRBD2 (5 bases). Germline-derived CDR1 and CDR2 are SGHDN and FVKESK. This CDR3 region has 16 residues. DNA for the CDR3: TGTGACAGCAGCCAATTGGGTGGGAGCTCCTACAATGAGCAGTTCTTC. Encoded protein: CDSSQLGGSSYNEQFF.

The CDR3 bases are TGCGCCAGCAGCCAAGATCGGCTGGACAGTTACTATGGCTACACCTTC. It is translated as CASSQDRLDSYYGYTF. V gene TRBV4-3 combines with J gene TRBJ1-2; D may be TRBD1 (6 bases). CDR1 is LGHNA, CDR2 YSLEER, per germline. Trimming left V 0 bases short and J 3 bases short, with 14 bases between. There are 16 residues in the CDR3.

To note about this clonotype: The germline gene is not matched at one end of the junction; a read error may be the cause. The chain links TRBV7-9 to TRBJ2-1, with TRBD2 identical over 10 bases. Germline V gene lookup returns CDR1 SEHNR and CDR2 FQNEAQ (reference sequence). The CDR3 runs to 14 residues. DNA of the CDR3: TGTGCCGGGGGGGCTAGCGGGAGACACAATGTGCAGTTCTTC. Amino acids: CAGGASGRHNVQFF.

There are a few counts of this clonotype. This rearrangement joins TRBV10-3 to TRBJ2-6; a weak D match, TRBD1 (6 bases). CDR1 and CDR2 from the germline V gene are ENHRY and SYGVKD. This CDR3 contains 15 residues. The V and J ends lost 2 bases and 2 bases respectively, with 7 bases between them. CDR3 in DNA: TGTGCCATCAGTGAGCAGGGGACTGGGGCCAACGTCCTGACTTTC. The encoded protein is CAISEQGTGANVLTF.

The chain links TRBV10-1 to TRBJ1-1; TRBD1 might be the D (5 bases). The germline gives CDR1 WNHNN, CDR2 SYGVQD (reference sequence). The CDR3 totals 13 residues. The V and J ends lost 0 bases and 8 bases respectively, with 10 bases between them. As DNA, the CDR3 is TGCGCCAGCAGTGAGTCGCCTGACAGAGAAGCTTTCTTT. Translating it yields CASSESPDREAFF.

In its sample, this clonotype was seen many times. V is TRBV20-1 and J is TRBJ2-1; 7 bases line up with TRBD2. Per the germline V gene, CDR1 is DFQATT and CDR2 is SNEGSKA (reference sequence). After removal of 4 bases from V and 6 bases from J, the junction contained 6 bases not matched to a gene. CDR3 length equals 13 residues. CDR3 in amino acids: CSAKGLAVNEQFF. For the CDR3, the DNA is TGCAGTGCTAAAGGGCTAGCGGTCAATGAGCAGTTCTTC.

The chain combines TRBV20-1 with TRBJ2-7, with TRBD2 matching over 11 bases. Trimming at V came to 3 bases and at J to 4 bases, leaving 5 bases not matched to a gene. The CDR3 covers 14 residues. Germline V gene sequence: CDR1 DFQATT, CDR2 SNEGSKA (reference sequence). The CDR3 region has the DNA TGCAGTGCTAGTCCGACTAGCGGGATTTACGAGCAGTACTTC. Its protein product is CSASPTSGIYEQYF.

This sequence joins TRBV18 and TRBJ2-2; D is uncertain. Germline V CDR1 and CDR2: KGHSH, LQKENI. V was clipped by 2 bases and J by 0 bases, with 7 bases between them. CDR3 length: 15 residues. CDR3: CASSPARSNTGELFF. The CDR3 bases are TGTGCCAGCTCACCAGCGCGGTCGAACACCGGGGAGCTGTTTTTT. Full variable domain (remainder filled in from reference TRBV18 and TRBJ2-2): NAGVMQNPRHLVRRRGQEARLRCSPMKGHSHVYWYRQLPEEGLKFMVYLQKENIIDESGMPKERFSAEFPKEGPSILRIQQVVRGDSAAYFCASSPARSNTGELFFGEGSRLTVL.

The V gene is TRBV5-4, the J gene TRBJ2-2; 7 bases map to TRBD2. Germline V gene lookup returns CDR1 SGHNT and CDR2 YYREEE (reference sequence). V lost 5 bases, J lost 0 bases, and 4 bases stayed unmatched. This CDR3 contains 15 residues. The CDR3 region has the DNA TGTGCCAGCAGGACCGGGACTACGAACACCGGGGAGCTGTTTTTT. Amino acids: CASRTGTTNTGELFF.

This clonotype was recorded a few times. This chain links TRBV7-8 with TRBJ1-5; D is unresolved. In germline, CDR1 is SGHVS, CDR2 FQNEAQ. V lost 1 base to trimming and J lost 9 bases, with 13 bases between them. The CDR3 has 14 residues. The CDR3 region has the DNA TGTGCCAGCAGCTTAGACGGGATTAGTCCGCCCCAGCATTTT. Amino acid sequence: CASSLDGISPPQHF.

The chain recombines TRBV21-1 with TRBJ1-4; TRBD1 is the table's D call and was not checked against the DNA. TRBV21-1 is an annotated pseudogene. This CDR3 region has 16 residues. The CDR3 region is CASSARQGYTNEKLFF. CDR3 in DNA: TGTGCCAGCAGCGCCCGACAGGGTTACACTAATGAAAAACTGTTTTTT.

Here the CDR3 reads CATTRGHQLYEQYF. CDR3 coding DNA: TGTGCCACCACCAGGGGCCACCAACTCTACGAGCAGTACTTC. The V and J genes are TRBV15 and TRBJ2-7, with D possibly TRBD1 on 6 matching bases. CDR1 LNHNV and CDR2 YYDKDF come from the germline V gene (reference sequence). This CDR3 comprises 14 residues. The V end was cut by 7 bases, the J end by 3 bases, with 16 bases between.

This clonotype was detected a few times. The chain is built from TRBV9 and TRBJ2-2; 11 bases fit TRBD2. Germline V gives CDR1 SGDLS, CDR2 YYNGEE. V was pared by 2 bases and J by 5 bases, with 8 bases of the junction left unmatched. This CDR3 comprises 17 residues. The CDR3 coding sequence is TGTGCCAGCAGCGTGGAAACTAGCGGGAGTGGTACCGGGGAGCTGTTTTTT. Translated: CASSVETSGSGTGELFF.

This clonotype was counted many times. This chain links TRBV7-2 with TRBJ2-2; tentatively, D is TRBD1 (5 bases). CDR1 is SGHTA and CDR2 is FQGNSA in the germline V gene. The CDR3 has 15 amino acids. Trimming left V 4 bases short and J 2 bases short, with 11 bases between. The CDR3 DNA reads TGTGCCAGCAGCTCCACGACAGTTAACACCGGGGAGCTGTTTTTT. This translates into CASSSTTVNTGELFF.

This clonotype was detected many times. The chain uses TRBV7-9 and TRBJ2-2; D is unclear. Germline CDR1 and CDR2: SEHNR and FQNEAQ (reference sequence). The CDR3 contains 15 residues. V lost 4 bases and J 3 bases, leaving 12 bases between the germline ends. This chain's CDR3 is CASSSGRPDTGELFF. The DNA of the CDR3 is TGTGCCAGCAGCTCCGGGCGGCCTGACACCGGGGAGCTGTTTTTT. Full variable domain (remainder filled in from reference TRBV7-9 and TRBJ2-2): DTGVSQNPRHKITKRGQNVTFRCDPISEHNRLYWYRQTLGQGPEFLTYFQNEAQLEKSRLLSDRFSAERPKGSFSTLEIQRTEQGDSAMYLCASSSGRPDTGELFFGEGSRLTVL.

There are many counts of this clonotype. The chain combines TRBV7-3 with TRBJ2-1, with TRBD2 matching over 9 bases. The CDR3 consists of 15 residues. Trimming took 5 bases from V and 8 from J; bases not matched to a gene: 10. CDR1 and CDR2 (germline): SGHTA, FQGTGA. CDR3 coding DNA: TGTGCCAGCAGCCCCGCCGGGACTAGCATATATGAGCAGTTCTTC. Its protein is CASSPAGTSIYEQFF.

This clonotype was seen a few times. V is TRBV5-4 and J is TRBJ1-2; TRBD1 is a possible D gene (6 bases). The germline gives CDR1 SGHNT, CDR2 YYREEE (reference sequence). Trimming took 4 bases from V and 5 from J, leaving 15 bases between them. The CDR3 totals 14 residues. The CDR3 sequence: CASSLDRRTYGYTF. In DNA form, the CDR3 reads TGTGCCAGCAGCCTGGACAGACGTACTTATGGCTACACCTTC.

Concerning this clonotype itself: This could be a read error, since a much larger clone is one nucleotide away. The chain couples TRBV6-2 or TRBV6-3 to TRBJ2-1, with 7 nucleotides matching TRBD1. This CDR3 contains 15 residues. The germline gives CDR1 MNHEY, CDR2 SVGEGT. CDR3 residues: CTSSQGDSSYNEQFF. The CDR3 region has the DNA TGTACCAGCAGCCAAGGGGACAGCTCCTACAATGAGCAGTTCTTC.

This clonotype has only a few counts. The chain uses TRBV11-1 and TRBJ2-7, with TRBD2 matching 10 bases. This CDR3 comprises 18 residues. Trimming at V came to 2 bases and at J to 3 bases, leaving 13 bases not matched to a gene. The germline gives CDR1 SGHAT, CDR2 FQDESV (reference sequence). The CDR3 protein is CASSLSGTSASHFYEQYF. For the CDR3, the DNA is TGTGCCAGCAGCTTATCTGGGACTAGCGCCTCTCACTTCTACGAGCAGTACTTC. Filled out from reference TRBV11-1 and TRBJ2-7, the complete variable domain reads EAEVAQSPRYKITEKSQAVAFWCDPISGHATLYWYRQILGQGPELLVQFQDESVVDDSQLPKDRFSAERLKGVDSTLKIQPAELGDSAMYLCASSLSGTSASHFYEQYFGPGTRLTVT.

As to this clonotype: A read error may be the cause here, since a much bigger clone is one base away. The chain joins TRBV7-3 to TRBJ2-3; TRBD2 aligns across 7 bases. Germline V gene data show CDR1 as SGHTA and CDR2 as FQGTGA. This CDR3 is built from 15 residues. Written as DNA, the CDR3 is TGTGGCAGCAGCTCCGATGGGGGGGGCACAGATACGCAGTATTTT. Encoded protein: CGSSSDGGGTDTQYF.

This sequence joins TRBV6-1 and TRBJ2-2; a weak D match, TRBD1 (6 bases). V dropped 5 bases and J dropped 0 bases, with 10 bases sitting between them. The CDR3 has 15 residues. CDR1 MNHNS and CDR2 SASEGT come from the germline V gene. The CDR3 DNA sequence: TGTGCCAGCAGTCGGGACACTTCGAACACCGGGGAGCTGTTTTTT. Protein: CASSRDTSNTGELFF.